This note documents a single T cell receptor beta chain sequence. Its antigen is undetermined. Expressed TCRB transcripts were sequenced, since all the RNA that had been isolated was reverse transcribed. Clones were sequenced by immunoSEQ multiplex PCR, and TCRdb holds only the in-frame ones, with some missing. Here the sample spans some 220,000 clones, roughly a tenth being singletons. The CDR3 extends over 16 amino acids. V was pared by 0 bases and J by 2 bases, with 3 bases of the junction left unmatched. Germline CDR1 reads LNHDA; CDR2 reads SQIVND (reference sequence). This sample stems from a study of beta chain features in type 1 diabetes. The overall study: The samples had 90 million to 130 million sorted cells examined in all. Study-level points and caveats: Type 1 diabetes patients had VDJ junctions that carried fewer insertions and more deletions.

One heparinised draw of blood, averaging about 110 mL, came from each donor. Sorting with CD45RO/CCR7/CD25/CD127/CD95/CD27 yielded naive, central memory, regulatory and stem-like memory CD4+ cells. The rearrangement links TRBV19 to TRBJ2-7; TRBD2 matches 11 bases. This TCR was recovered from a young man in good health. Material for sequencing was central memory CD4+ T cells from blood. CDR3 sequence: CASSIDPTSGAYEQYF. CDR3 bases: TGTGCCAGTAGTATAGATCCGACTAGCGGGGCCTACGAGCAGTACTTC.